This TCR beta chain appears in the sequencing data of a study of beta chain features in type 1 diabetes. With regard to this clone: Its target is unknown.

Every bit of the isolated RNA underwent reverse transcription, so sequencing read expressed TCRB transcripts. Roughly 3.6 million reads per sample were averaged for naive, central memory and regulatory samples. TCRdb keeps only in-frame clones here, not all; method: immunoSEQ multiplex PCR. The sample holds approximately 260,000 clones; roughly 20% are singletons and the top ten take more than 0.025%. In total, each donor contributed a single heparinised blood draw that averaged approximately 0.12 L. CD45RO/CCR7/CD25/CD127/CD95/CD27 sorting isolated CD4+ naive, central memory, regulatory and stem cell-like memory cells. Trimming at V came to 4 bases and at J to 5 bases, leaving 5 bases not matched to a gene. The CDR3 sequence is 16 residues long. The germline CDR1 and CDR2 sequences are SGHAT and FQDESV (reference sequence). Study conclusions and caveats: People with Type 1 diabetes carried modestly yet significantly shorter TCRB CDR3s in all four CD4+ subsets.

The clonotype originates from a woman between 40 and 55 years old with type 1 diabetes. What was sequenced was naive CD4+ T cells from blood. The chain carries TRBV11-1 and TRBJ2-3; 14 bases agree with TRBD2. CDR3 in DNA: TGTGCCAGCAGCTACGGACTAGCGGGAGGAGGAGATACGCAGTATTTT. It specifies CASSYGLAGGGDTQYF.